Each of the 3 T cell receptor beta chains below was sequenced from the same sample in a study of blood T cell repertoires in COVID-19. TCRdb's copy holds only in-frame clones and misses some; the assay was immunoSEQ multiplex PCR. The sample lists fewer than 250,000 clones, roughly 89% occurring once. Sequencing used peripheral blood. Receptors originate from a man between 60 and 70 years old who had recovered from COVID-19.

This chain links TRBV30 with TRBJ2-1; possible D gene TRBD1, 5 bases. Looked up from germline, CDR1 is GTSNPN and CDR2 is SVGIG (reference sequence). The ends were cut back, 0 bases at V and 8 bases at J, with 17 bases in the middle. This CDR3 has 15 residues. The CDR3 loop reads CAWSVWQGVTYEQFF. Here the CDR3 DNA reads TGTGCCTGGAGTGTGTGGCAGGGCGTCACGTATGAGCAGTTCTTC.

The chain recombines TRBV18 with TRBJ2-4, with 7 bases fitting TRBD1. The CDR3 sequence is 15 residues long. V lost 3 bases and J lost 3; bases outside the gene matches: 5. Germline CDR1 is KGHSH and CDR2 is LQKENI. CDR3 bases: TGTGCCAGCTCACCCGAGTGGGACAGCAAAAACATTCAGTACTTC. Amino acid sequence: CASSPEWDSKNIQYF.

The rearrangement uses TRBV5-5 and TRBJ1-6; D call uncertain. CDR3 length equals 15 residues. Germline V lookup: CDR1 SGHKS, CDR2 YYEKEE (reference sequence). Trimming shortened V by 6 bases and J by 8 bases, and 18 bases separated the two germline ends. Written as DNA, the CDR3 is TGTGCCAGCACCCGTTTGGAACTCCGGGATTCACCCCTCCACTTT. It is translated as CASTRLELRDSPLHF.